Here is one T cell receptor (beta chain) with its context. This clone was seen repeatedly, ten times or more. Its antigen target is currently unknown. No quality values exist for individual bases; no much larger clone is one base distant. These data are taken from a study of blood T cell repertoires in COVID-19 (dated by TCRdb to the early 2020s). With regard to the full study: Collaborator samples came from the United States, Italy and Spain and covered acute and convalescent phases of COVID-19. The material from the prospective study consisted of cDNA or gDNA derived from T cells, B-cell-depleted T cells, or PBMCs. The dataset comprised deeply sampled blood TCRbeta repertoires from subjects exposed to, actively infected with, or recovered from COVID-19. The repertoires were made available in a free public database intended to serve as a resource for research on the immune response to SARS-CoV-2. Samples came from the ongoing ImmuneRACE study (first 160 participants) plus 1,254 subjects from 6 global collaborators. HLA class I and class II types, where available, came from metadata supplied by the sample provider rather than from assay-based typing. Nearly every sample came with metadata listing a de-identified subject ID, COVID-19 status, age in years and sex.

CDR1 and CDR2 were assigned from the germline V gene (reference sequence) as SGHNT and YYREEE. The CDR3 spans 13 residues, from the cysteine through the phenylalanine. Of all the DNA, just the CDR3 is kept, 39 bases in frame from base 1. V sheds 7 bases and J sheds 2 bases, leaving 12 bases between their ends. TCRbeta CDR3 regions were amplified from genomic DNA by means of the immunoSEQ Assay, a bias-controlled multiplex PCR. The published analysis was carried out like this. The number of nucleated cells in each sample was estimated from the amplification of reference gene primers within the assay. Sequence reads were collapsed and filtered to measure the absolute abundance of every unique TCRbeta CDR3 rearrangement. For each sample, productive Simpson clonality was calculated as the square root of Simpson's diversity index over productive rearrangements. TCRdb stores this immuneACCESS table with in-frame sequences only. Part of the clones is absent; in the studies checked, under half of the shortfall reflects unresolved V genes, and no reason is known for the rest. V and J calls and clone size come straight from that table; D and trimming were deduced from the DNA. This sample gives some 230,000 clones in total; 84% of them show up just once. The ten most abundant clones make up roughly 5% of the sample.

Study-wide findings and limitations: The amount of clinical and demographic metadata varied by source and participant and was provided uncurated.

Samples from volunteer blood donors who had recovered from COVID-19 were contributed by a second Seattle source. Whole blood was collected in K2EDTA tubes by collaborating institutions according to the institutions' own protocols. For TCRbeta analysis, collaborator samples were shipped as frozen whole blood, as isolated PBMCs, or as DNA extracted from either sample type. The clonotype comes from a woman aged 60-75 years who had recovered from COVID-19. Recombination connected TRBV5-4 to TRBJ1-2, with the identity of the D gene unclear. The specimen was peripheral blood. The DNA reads TGTGCCAGCGGTTTTGGTCGGAACTATGGCTACACCTTC. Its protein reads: CASGFGRNYGYTF.